The table lists the clone carrying this TCR beta chain with a count of one. Its matching antigen is unknown. The V and J ends lost 2 bases and 2 bases, in that order; junction bases with no gene match: 9. There are 17 residues in the CDR3. The V gene's germline CDR1 is MNHEY and CDR2 SMNVEV (reference sequence). This entry is derived from a study of cytomegalovirus exposure and HLA in healthy donors. Study-level points and caveats: Specificity for CMV antigens was confirmed in vitro for a few of the CMV-associated chains.

The PCR had 60 Vbeta and 13 Jbeta primers. Clones were sequenced by immunoSEQ multiplex PCR, and TCRdb holds only the in-frame ones, with some missing. Of 120,000 or so clones listed, around 73% are singletons. The sample comprised PBMCs. This TCR was sampled from a man younger than 40 in good health and CMV-seropositive. The V and J genes are TRBV27 and TRBJ2-3; 8 bases match TRBD1. CDR3 residues: CASSLDPGQVLTDTQYF. CDR3 sequence (DNA): TGTGCCAGCAGTTTAGACCCGGGACAGGTACTCACAGATACGCAGTATTTT.